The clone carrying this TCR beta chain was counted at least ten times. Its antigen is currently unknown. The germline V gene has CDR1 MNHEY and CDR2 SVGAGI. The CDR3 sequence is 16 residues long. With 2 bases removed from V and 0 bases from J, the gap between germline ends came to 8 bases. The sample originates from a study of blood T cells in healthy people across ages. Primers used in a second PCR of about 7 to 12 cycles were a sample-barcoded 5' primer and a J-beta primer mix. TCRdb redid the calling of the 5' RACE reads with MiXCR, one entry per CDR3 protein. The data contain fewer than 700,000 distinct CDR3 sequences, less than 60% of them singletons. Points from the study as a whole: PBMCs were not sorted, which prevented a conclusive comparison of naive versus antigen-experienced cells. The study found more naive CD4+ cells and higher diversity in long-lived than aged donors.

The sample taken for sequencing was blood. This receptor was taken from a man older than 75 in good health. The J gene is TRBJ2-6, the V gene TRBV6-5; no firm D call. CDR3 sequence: CASSYVSSSGANVLTF. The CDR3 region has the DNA TGTGCCAGCAGTTACGTCTCAAGCTCTGGGGCCAACGTCCTGACTTTC.